A selection of T cell receptor beta chains follows, all from one sample in a study of T cell responses to AZD1222 COVID-19 vaccine. The method was immunoSEQ multiplex PCR; TCRdb's version includes in-frame clones alone and lacks a portion of them. The profile shows about 76,000 clones, roughly nine tenths of them singletons. The material was peripheral blood, obtained on day 0 of AZD1222 vaccination. The source is an adult in good health. Both conserved end residues are trimmed from each CDR3.

v_call	cdr3_aa
TRBV6-5	ASSYSGHPLEQY
TRBV5-1	ASSSLSAGYEQY
TRBV6-6	ASSYAQGGTEQF
TRBV3-1/TRBV3-2	ASSQEPNFASTEAF
TRBV12-3/TRBV12-4	ASSVLAGGTQY
TRBV11-3	ASSLVDSTGELF
TRBV6-5	ASSQGSGTDTQY
TRBV27	ASSLSRTSRSYEQY
TRBV5-6	ASSLAKAGVRNEQF
TRBV6-5	ASSTIQNYGYT
TRBV11-3	ASSLGLAGGIYEQF
TRBV27	ASRGSAGVGTQY
TRBV6-4	ASSVDRSNYGYT
TRBV6-4	ASSDSLGEAF
TRBV9	ASSVSTGTDYGYT
TRBV3-1/TRBV3-2	ASSQGGRAGEQY
TRBV10-2	ASSEGDSGYT
TRBV25-1	ASTARDRYYEQY
TRBV9	ASSPGGSGRYTQY
TRBV5-1	ASSLDTLTYEQY
TRBV24-1	ATSDRDRGRETQY
TRBV11-3	ASSPRDSEKLF
TRBV18	ASSPGTGIDNEQF
TRBV6-5	ASSLDRGFTEAF
TRBV5-1	ASSLATGMDTQY
TRBV5-4	ASSADRLNSPLH
TRBV6-6	ASRDLQQPQH
TRBV18	ASSPGPLNTEAF
TRBV9	ASSSYRDGYT
TRBV9	ASRGNYGYT
TRBV7-3	ASSPDRQQETQY
TRBV29-1	SATALSGSEAF